The 15 T cell receptor beta chains reported below all come from one sample, sequenced in a study of shared clonotypes between healthy human individuals. Data came from immunoSEQ multiplex PCR; TCRdb stores just in-frame clones and leaves some out. The repertoire includes over 1.5 million clones, around 98% of them detected once, and around 0.45% sits in the top ten. What was sequenced was naive CD4+ T cells sorted from blood. Noted subset: CD45RA+ positively selected. All receptors derive from a man younger than 45 in good health.

The chain couples TRBV7-8 to TRBJ1-5, with D possibly TRBD1 on 5 matching bases. CDR3 length equals 16 residues. Deletions cut 5 bases from V and 7 bases from J, with 21 bases between. From germline, CDR1 is SGHVS and CDR2 FQNEAQ. CDR3 protein: CASSPRRDPSGQPQHF. The CDR3 DNA follows: TGTGCCAGCAGCCCTCGCAGGGATCCCTCGGGCCAGCCCCAGCATTTT.

This chain links TRBV7-2 with TRBJ2-1; 7 bases fit TRBD2. This CDR3 region has 13 residues. V lost 2 bases, J lost 16 bases, and 11 bases stayed unmatched. Per the germline V gene, CDR1 is SGHTA and CDR2 is FQGNSA. This CDR3 reads CASSLILGSGPFF. CDR3 in DNA: TGTGCCAGCAGCTTAATCCTGGGTAGCGGGCCCTTCTTC.

This chain links TRBV2 with TRBJ2-1, with TRBD1 matching over 9 bases. CDR1 is SNHLY, CDR2 FYNNEI, per germline. The CDR3 is made up of 16 amino acids. V shed 5 bases, J shed 6 bases, and the junction held 11 bases outside the gene matches. The CDR3 DNA sequence: TGTGCCAGCAGTCCACAATTACGGACAGGGGCCAATGAGCAGTTCTTC. Translating gives CASSPQLRTGANEQFF. Full variable domain (outside the CDR3, taken from reference TRBV2 and TRBJ2-1): EPEVTQTPSHQVTQMGQEVILRCVPISNHLYFYWYRQILGQKVEFLVSFYNNEISEKSEIFDDQFSVERPDGSNFTLKIRSTKLEDSAMYFCASSPQLRTGANEQFFGPGTRLTVL.

CDR3 protein: CASRQGVAEAFF. The CDR3 DNA sequence: TGTGCCAGTCGACAGGGGGTCGCGGAAGCTTTCTTT. The chain has TRBV6-5 and TRBJ1-1; 9 bases match TRBD1. This CDR3 has 12 residues. Germline assignment: CDR1 MNHEY and CDR2 SVGAGI. The ends lost 9 bases at V and 8 bases at J; junction bases unmatched: 7.

The CDR3 loop reads CASSLEGQGLYEQYF. In DNA form, the CDR3 reads TGTGCCAGCAGCTTAGAGGGACAGGGCCTCTACGAGCAGTACTTC. The chain is built from TRBV13 and TRBJ2-7; TRBD1 aligns across 9 bases. V was pared by 1 base and J by 3 bases, with 4 bases of the junction left unmatched. CDR3 size: 15 residues. The germline CDR1 and CDR2 sequences are PRHDT and FYEKMQ (reference sequence).

This clone was seen a single time. The chain carries TRBV5-1 and TRBJ1-5; 7 bases are shared with TRBD1. The junction had 5 bases not matched to a gene; V was cut back by 2 bases and J by 0 bases. There are 16 residues in the CDR3. Germline assignment: CDR1 SGHRS and CDR2 YFSETQ. The CDR3 DNA sequence: TGCGCCAGCAGCTTAGGGACAGCTCCTAGCAATCAGCCCCAGCATTTT. Translation gives CASSLGTAPSNQPQHF.

This clone showed up just once. Different DNA sequences within this sample yield the same CDR3. The CDR3 sequence: CASSALAGGTDTQYF. CDR3 nucleotides: TGTGCCAGCAGTGCACTAGCGGGCGGCACAGATACGCAGTATTTT. This chain links TRBV6-1 with TRBJ2-3; TRBD2 matches 9 bases. Looked up from germline, CDR1 is MNHNS and CDR2 is SASEGT. V lost 4 bases to trimming and J lost 1 base; unmatched junction nucleotides: 3. The CDR3 is 15 residues long.

The chain employs TRBV6-1 and TRBJ1-2; TRBD1 might be the D (5 bases). Trimming took off 1 base at V and 6 bases at J, with 9 bases between the two ends. The CDR3 is 13 amino acids. Per germline, CDR1 MNHNS and CDR2 SASEGT. In nucleotides, the CDR3 is TGTGCCAGCAGTGAAGTTGGGGGAGATGGCTACACCTTC. This gives the protein CASSEVGGDGYTF.

This clone was seen a single time. This chain connects TRBV19 to TRBJ2-7, with 10 nucleotides matching TRBD2. The CDR3 is made up of 16 amino acids. From germline, CDR1 is LNHDA and CDR2 SQIVND (reference sequence). J lost 6 bases, V lost 3 bases, and 11 bases had no gene match. The CDR3 is CASSITVSAGGSEQYF. CDR3 DNA: TGTGCCAGTAGTATCACTGTATCAGCGGGAGGGAGCGAGCAGTACTTC.

Only one count was recorded for this clone. The rearrangement uses TRBV30 and TRBJ2-2; tentatively, D is TRBD1 (5 bases). Trimming took 2 bases from V and 8 from J, leaving 18 bases between them. Germline CDR1 GTSNPN, CDR2 SVGIG (reference sequence). The CDR3 spans 15 residues. This chain's CDR3 is CAWSRGTLLNGELFF. Here the CDR3 DNA reads TGTGCCTGGAGTAGGGGAACCTTATTAAATGGGGAGCTGTTTTTT.

This chain uses TRBV15 with TRBJ2-7; 8 positions agree with TRBD1. CDR1 and CDR2 from the germline V gene are LNHNV and YYDKDF (reference sequence). V lost 1 base and J lost 0; bases outside the gene matches: 8. The CDR3 spans 17 residues. DNA of the CDR3: TGTGCCACCAGCAGAGCCGTAACCGGGACAGGCTCCTACGAGCAGTACTTC. It codes for CATSRAVTGTGSYEQYF.

This clone was counted a single time. V usage is TRBV18 and J usage is TRBJ2-7; D uncertain. CDR1 is KGHSH, CDR2 LQKENI, per germline. Trimming cost V 1 base and J 5 bases, with 15 bases left between them. The CDR3 is 15 residues long. This CDR3 reads CASSPQPNPLDEQYF. The CDR3 coding sequence is TGTGCCAGCTCACCACAGCCTAACCCGTTGGACGAGCAGTACTTC.

The chain recombines TRBV5-6 with TRBJ2-7, with D hard to call. The ends were cut back, 4 bases at V and 3 bases at J, with 11 bases in the middle. The length of the CDR3 is 13 residues. Germline V gene sequence: CDR1 SGHDT, CDR2 YYEEEE. CDR3 sequence reads: CASSPLLVYEQYF. For the CDR3, the DNA is TGTGCCAGCAGCCCACTGTTAGTCTACGAGCAGTACTTC.

The chain is built from TRBV5-1 and TRBJ2-5; unclear D gene. The V gene's germline CDR1 is SGHRS and CDR2 YFSETQ. The V end was cut by 7 bases, the J end by 5 bases, with 9 bases between. The CDR3 spans 11 residues. The CDR3 nucleotides are TGCGCCAGCCCGGGCCGGGAGACCCAGTACTTC. Its translation: CASPGRETQYF.

Note on this clone: Other DNA variants within this sample encode the same CDR3. J is TRBJ2-3 and V is TRBV28; the D is unclear. Germline values: CDR1 MDHEN, CDR2 SYDVKM. Trimming took 6 bases from V and 1 from J, leaving 11 bases between them. The CDR3 covers 14 residues. The CDR3, as DNA: TGTGCCAGCAGCCGGGTTGGGGGCACAGATACGCAGTATTTT. It specifies CASSRVGGTDTQYF.